The sequence of this T cell receptor beta chain was determined in a study of blood T cell repertoires in COVID-19 (dated by TCRdb to the early 2020s). About the full investigation: Samples covering the acute and convalescent phases of COVID-19 were provided by collaborators in the United States, Italy and Spain. A freely available public database, intended as a resource for researchers studying the immune response to SARS-CoV-2, is where the repertoires were released. Nearly every sample came with metadata listing a de-identified subject ID, COVID-19 status, age in years and sex. The samples were drawn from the first 160 participants of the ongoing ImmuneRACE study and from 1,254 subjects provided by 6 global collaborators. The material from the prospective study consisted of cDNA or gDNA derived from T cells, B-cell-depleted T cells, or PBMCs. HLA class I and class II types, where available, came from metadata supplied by the sample provider rather than from assay-based typing. The dataset comprised deeply sampled blood TCRbeta repertoires from subjects exposed to, actively infected with, or recovered from COVID-19. The study at large found these results: How much clinical and demographic metadata was included differed by source and by participant, and the metadata was provided uncurated.

The immunoSEQ Assay, a bias-controlled multiplex PCR, was used to amplify TCRbeta CDR3 regions from genomic DNA. The paper's data handling went like this. The number of nucleated cells in each sample was estimated from the amplification of reference gene primers within the assay. Sequence reads were collapsed and filtered to measure the absolute abundance of every unique TCRbeta CDR3 rearrangement. For each sample, productive Simpson clonality was calculated as the square root of Simpson's diversity index across productive rearrangements. The immuneACCESS repertoire file appears here via TCRdb, limited to in-frame rearrangements. These files lack a portion of the clones; in checked studies, under half of the deficit traces to unresolved V genes, and the cause of the others is not known. V, J and clone size derive from that table, while D and trimming were established from the DNA sequence. The sample has approximately 88,000 clones on record, 75% to 85% of them singletons. The ten biggest clones cover roughly 19% of the sample.

Taken from cysteine to phenylalanine, the CDR3 has 16 residues. The entry retains the CDR3 DNA only, 48 bases that are in frame from base 1. Trimming at the junction amounts to 0 bases on V and 0 bases on J, and the germline ends lie 11 bases apart. CDR1 SEHNR and CDR2 FQNEAQ are derived from the germline V gene (reference sequence). A word on this clone: The target of this receptor is not known. No much larger clonotype is one base removed from it; base qualities were not supplied.

Each collaborating institution followed its own protocols to collect whole blood in K2EDTA tubes. For TCRbeta analysis, collaborators shipped samples as frozen whole blood, isolated PBMCs, or DNA extracted from either of those sample types. The rearranged segments are TRBV7-9 and TRBJ2-5; a tentative D match to TRBD1 spans 6 bases. Sequencing used peripheral blood. The TCR comes from a woman of 80 years or more with acute or convalescent COVID-19. This receptor has the CDR3 CASSLAPQGYQETQYF. The nucleotide sequence reads TGTGCCAGCAGCTTAGCCCCACAGGGATACCAAGAGACCCAGTACTTC.